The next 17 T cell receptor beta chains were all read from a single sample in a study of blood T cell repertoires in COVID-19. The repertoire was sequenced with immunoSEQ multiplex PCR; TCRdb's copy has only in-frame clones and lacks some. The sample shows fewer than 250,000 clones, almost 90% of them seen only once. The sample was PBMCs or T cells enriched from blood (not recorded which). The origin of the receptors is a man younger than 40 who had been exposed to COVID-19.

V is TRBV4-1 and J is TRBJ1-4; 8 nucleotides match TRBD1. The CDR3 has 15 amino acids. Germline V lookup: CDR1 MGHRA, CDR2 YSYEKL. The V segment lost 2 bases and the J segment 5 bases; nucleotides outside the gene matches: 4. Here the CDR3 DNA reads TGCGCCAGCAGCCAAACGGGACAGGTCAATGAAAAACTGTTTTTT. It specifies CASSQTGQVNEKLFF.

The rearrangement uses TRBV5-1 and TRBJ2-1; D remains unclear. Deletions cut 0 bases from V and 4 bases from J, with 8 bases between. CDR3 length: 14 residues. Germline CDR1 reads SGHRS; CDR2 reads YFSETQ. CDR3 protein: CASSLGSDYNEQFF. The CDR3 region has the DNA TGCGCCAGCAGCTTGGGTTCAGATTACAATGAGCAGTTCTTC.

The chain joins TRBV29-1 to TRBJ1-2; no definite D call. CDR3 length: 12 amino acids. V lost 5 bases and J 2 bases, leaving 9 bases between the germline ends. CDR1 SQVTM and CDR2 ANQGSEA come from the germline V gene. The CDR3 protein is CSVNGGNYGYTF. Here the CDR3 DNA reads TGCAGCGTTAACGGCGGGAACTATGGCTACACCTTC.

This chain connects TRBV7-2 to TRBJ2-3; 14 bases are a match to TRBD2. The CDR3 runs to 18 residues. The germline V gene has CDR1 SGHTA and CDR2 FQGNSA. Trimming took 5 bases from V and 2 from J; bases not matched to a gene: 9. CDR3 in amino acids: CASSHWTSGGFYTDTQYF. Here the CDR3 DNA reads TGTGCCAGCAGCCATTGGACTAGCGGGGGGTTCTACACAGATACGCAGTATTTT.

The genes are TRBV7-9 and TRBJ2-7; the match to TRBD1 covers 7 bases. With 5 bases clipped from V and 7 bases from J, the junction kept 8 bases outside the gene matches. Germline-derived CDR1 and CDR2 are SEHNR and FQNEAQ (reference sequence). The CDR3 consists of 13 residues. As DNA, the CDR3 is TGTGCCAGCAGCCCGGACAGGTTAGGTGAGCAGTACTTC. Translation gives CASSPDRLGEQYF.

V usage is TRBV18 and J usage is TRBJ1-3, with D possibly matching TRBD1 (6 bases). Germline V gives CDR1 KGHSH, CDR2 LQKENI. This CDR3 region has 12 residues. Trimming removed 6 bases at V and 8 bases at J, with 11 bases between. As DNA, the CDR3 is TGTGCCAGCTCTGGGGGCCACGACACCATATATTTT. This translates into CASSGGHDTIYF.

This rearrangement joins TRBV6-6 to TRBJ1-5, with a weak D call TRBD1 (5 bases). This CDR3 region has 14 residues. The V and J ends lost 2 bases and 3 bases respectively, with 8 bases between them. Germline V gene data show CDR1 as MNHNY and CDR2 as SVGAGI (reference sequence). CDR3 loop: CASSYDRPNQPQHF. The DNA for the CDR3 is TGTGCCAGCAGTTACGACAGACCCAATCAGCCCCAGCATTTT.

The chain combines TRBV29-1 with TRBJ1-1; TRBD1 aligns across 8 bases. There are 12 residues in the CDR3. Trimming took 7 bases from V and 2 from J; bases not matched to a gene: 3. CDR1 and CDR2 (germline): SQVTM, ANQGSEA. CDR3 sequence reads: CSGGQVNTEAFF. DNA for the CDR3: TGCAGCGGGGGACAGGTCAACACTGAAGCTTTCTTT.

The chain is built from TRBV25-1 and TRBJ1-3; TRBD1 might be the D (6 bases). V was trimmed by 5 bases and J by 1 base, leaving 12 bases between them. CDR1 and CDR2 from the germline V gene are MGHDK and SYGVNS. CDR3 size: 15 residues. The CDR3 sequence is CASSSAGVSGNTIYF. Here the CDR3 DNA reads TGTGCCAGCAGTAGCGCAGGGGTTTCTGGAAACACCATATATTTT.

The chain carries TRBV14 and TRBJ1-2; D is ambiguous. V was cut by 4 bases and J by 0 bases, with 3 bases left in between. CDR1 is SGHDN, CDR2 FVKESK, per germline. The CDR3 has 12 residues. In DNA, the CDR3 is TGTGCCAGCAGCCTTACTAACTATGGCTACACCTTC. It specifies CASSLTNYGYTF.

CDR3 sequence (DNA): TGCAGTGCTAGTATGCGACAGATGAACACTGAAGCTTTCTTT. Amino acids: CSASMRQMNTEAFF. J is TRBJ1-1 and V is TRBV20-1; TRBD1 might be the D (5 bases). V lost 3 bases and J 0 bases, leaving 11 bases between the germline ends. Germline values: CDR1 DFQATT, CDR2 SNEGSKA (reference sequence). This CDR3 has 14 amino acids.

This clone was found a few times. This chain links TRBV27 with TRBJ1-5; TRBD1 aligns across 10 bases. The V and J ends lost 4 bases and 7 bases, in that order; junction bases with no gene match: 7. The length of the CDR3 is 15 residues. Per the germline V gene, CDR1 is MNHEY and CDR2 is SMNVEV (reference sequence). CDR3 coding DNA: TGTGCCAGCAGTTCGAAGGACAGGGGGGACCAGCCCCAGCATTTT. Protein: CASSSKDRGDQPQHF.

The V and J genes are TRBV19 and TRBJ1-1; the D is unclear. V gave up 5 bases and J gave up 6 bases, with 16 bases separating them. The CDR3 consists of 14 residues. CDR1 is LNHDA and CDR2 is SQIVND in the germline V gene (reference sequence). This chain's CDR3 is CASSEGRGIPEAFF. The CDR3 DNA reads TGTGCCAGTAGTGAGGGCAGAGGAATCCCTGAAGCTTTCTTT.

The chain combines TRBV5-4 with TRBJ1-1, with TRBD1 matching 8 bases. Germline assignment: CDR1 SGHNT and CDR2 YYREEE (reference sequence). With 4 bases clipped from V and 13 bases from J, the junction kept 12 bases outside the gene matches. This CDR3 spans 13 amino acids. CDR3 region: CASSEGTGVHGFF. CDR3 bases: TGTGCCAGCAGCGAAGGGACAGGAGTGCATGGTTTCTTT.

CDR3 DNA sequence: TGCGCCAGCAGCCGGACGGAGGTTACTGAAGCTTTCTTT. Its translation is CASSRTEVTEAFF. The chain is built from TRBV5-1 and TRBJ1-1, with unresolved D. Germline V gene data show CDR1 as SGHRS and CDR2 as YFSETQ. The germline V and J ends were trimmed by 4 bases and 5 bases, with 12 bases remaining between them. The CDR3 extends over 13 amino acids. Full variable domain (missing parts from reference TRBV5-1 and TRBJ1-1): KAGVTQTPRYLIKTRGQQVTLSCSPISGHRSVSWYQQTPGQGLQFLFEYFSETQRNKGNFPGRFSGRQFSNSRSEMNVSTLELGDSALYLCASSRTEVTEAFFGQGTRLTVV.

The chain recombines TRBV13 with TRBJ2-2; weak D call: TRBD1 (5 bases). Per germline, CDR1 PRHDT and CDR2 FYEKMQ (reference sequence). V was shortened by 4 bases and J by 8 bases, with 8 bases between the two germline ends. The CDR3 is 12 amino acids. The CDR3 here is CASSSRVGELFF. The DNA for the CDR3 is TGTGCCAGCAGCTCCAGGGTGGGGGAGCTGTTTTTT.

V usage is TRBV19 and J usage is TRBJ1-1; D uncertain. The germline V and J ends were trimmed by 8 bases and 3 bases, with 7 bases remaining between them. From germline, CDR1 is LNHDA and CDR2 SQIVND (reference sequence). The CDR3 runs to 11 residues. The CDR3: CASLIYTEAFF. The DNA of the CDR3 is TGTGCCAGTCTTATCTACACTGAAGCTTTCTTT.